The 21 T cell receptor beta chains below were found in one sample sequenced in a study of cytomegalovirus exposure and HLA in healthy donors. The table came from immunoSEQ multiplex PCR; TCRdb's copy has only in-frame clones and leaves some out. Of tens of thousands of clones listed, around 94% are singletons. Sequenced: PBMCs. The source is a woman younger than 35 in good health and CMV-seropositive.

In nucleotides, the CDR3 is TGTGCCAGCAGCAATCCCCGCCATGAGGAAAGGAGCACAGATACGCAGTATTTT. Its translation is CASSNPRHEERSTDTQYF. V is TRBV11-2 and J is TRBJ2-3, with D unclear. V dropped 5 bases and J dropped 0 bases, with 21 bases sitting between them. The CDR3 has 18 amino acids. Germline loops: CDR1 SGHAT, CDR2 FQNNGV.

This chain connects TRBV30 to TRBJ2-7, with D hard to call. Trimming removed 1 base at V and 4 bases at J, with 8 bases between. The germline V gene encodes CDR1 GTSNPN and CDR2 SVGIG (reference sequence). The CDR3 contains 12 residues. The CDR3 loop is CAWSDLVYEQYF. CDR3 nucleotides: TGTGCCTGGAGTGACCTAGTGTACGAGCAGTACTTC.

The chain is built from TRBV5-4 and TRBJ1-4, with D possibly matching TRBD1 (6 bases). Per germline, CDR1 SGHNT and CDR2 YYREEE (reference sequence). This CDR3 is built from 14 residues. V lost 4 bases and J 2 bases, leaving 9 bases between the germline ends. This CDR3 reads CASSLQGTNEKLFF. The CDR3 region has the DNA TGTGCCAGCAGCCTACAGGGCACTAATGAAAAACTGTTTTTT.

The chain uses TRBV11-2 and TRBJ2-3; 8 nucleotides align to TRBD1. The CDR3 runs 16 residues. V lost 4 bases, J lost 3 bases, and 9 bases stayed unmatched. CDR1 SGHAT and CDR2 FQNNGV come from the germline V gene. The CDR3 loop reads CASSSGRTGRTDTQYF. The CDR3 DNA sequence: TGTGCCAGCAGCTCTGGTCGGACAGGGAGGACAGATACGCAGTATTTT.

V is TRBV2 and J is TRBJ2-7; TRBD1 might be the D (6 bases). CDR1 and CDR2 (germline): SNHLY, FYNNEI. This CDR3 comprises 16 residues. V was cut by 8 bases and J by 6 bases, with 26 bases left in between. The CDR3 nucleotides read TGTGCCAGCGTTTTGGGGGCGGGTTTGAGTCGTAGCGAGCAGTACTTC. Residues: CASVLGAGLSRSEQYF. Together with reference TRBV2 and TRBJ2-7, the CDR3 gives the full variable domain: EPEVTQTPSHQVTQMGQEVILRCVPISNHLYFYWYRQILGQKVEFLVSFYNNEISEKSEIFDDQFSVERPDGSNFTLKIRSTKLEDSAMYFCASVLGAGLSRSEQYFGPGTRLTVT.

The genes are TRBV4-1 and TRBJ1-1; tentative D call: TRBD1 (6 bases). Trimming removed 5 bases at V and 1 base at J, with 20 bases between. In germline, CDR1 is MGHRA, CDR2 YSYEKL. CDR3 size: 17 residues. CDR3 bases: TGCGCCAGCAGCAAAACGGATGGCTTGACAGGGAACACTGAAGCTTTCTTT. It codes for CASSKTDGLTGNTEAFF.

This chain links TRBV5-1 with TRBJ1-3; D unclear. Looked up from germline, CDR1 is SGHRS and CDR2 is YFSETQ. The CDR3 runs 16 residues. The V end lost 1 base, the J end lost 0 bases, and 11 bases lay between the germline ends. The CDR3 sequence is CASSLNSRNSGNTIYF. In DNA, the CDR3 is TGCGCCAGCAGCTTGAACAGCCGGAACTCTGGAAACACCATATATTTT.

The chain recombines TRBV5-6 with TRBJ2-2, with D perhaps matching TRBD1 (5 bases). From germline, CDR1 is SGHDT and CDR2 YYEEEE. V was clipped by 2 bases and J by 1 base, with 15 bases between them. This CDR3 is 17 amino acids long. The DNA for the CDR3 is TGTGCCAGCAGCTTTAGGACCAGGGCCTTGAACACCGGGGAGCTGTTTTTT. The encoded protein is CASSFRTRALNTGELFF. Variable domain in full (rest from reference TRBV5-6 and TRBJ2-2): DAGVTQSPTHLIKTRGQQVTLRCSPKSGHDTVSWYQQALGQGPQFIFQYYEEEERQRGNFPDRFSGHQFPNYSSELNVNALLLGDSALYLCASSFRTRALNTGELFFGEGSRLTVL.

The chain has TRBV6-1 and TRBJ2-2; TRBD2 matches 11 bases. J gave up 9 bases and V 2 bases, and 8 bases lay outside the gene matches. The CDR3 has 16 residues. Per germline, CDR1 MNHNS and CDR2 SASEGT. The CDR3, as DNA: TGTGCCAGCAGTGAACTACTAGCGGGGGCCCGGCGGGAGCTGTTTTTT. This encodes CASSELLAGARRELFF.

V is TRBV4-1 and J is TRBJ2-7, with TRBD1 identical over 7 bases. The CDR3 is 16 amino acids. Losses at the gene ends were 1 base for V and 2 bases for J; bases not matched to a gene: 8. From germline, CDR1 is MGHRA and CDR2 YSYEKL. CDR3 in DNA: TGCGCCAGCAGCCAAGTAAATACAGGGGCCCCCTACGAGCAGTACTTC. Translation: CASSQVNTGAPYEQYF.

The chain joins TRBV9 to TRBJ2-7; 7 bases are shared with TRBD1. Trimming at V came to 4 bases and at J to 3 bases, leaving 13 bases not matched to a gene. Looked up from germline, CDR1 is SGDLS and CDR2 is YYNGEE. This CDR3 is built from 16 residues. CDR3 protein: CASSPPAGGPDYEQYF. The DNA of the CDR3 is TGTGCCAGCAGCCCTCCGGCAGGGGGACCGGACTACGAGCAGTACTTC.

J is TRBJ2-2 and V is TRBV5-4; unclear D gene. V was trimmed by 0 bases and J by 7 bases, leaving 7 bases between them. The CDR3 extends over 13 amino acids. The V gene's germline CDR1 is SGHNT and CDR2 YYREEE (reference sequence). CDR3 protein: CASSLDPSGELFF. The CDR3 DNA is TGTGCCAGCAGCTTGGATCCCAGCGGGGAGCTGTTTTTT.

In nucleotides, the CDR3 is TGTGCCATCAGTGACCCAGGAAGGGGCACTGAAGCTTTCTTT. Its protein is CAISDPGRGTEAFF. The V gene is TRBV10-3, the J gene TRBJ1-1, with a possible D match to TRBD1 (5 bases). The germline V and J ends were trimmed by 3 bases and 4 bases, with 12 bases remaining between them. This CDR3 spans 14 amino acids. The germline V gene has CDR1 ENHRY and CDR2 SYGVKD.

This clone was seen once. V gene TRBV7-2 combines with J gene TRBJ1-4; a weak D match, TRBD1 (5 bases). Germline V gene lookup returns CDR1 SGHTA and CDR2 FQGNSA. CDR3 size: 14 residues. V lost 4 bases to trimming and J lost 2 bases, with 8 bases between them. CDR3 sequence: CASSYRPTNEKLFF. The CDR3, as DNA: TGTGCCAGCAGCTACAGGCCCACTAATGAAAAACTGTTTTTT.

The chain joins TRBV6-5 to TRBJ1-2; 7 nucleotides agree with TRBD1. CDR1 is MNHEY and CDR2 is SVGAGI in the germline V gene. Trimming removed 6 bases from V and 2 bases from J; junction bases left unmatched: 3. The CDR3 is made up of 13 amino acids. As DNA, the CDR3 is TGTGCCAGCAGGGGGACAGAGAACTATGGCTACACCTTC. Its translation: CASRGTENYGYTF.

J is TRBJ1-2 and V is TRBV11-1; 8 bases line up with TRBD1. CDR3 size: 13 residues. The V and J ends lost 4 bases and 5 bases, in that order; junction bases with no gene match: 3. The germline CDR1 and CDR2 sequences are SGHAT and FQDESV (reference sequence). CDR3 loop: CASSSDRGYGYTF. CDR3 nucleotides: TGTGCCAGCAGCTCTGACAGGGGATATGGCTACACCTTC.

V and J are TRBV19 and TRBJ2-7; D perhaps matches TRBD2 (6 bases). Germline values: CDR1 LNHDA, CDR2 SQIVND (reference sequence). V lost 2 bases and J lost 3, with 20 bases in between. This CDR3 has 17 residues. CDR3 loop: CASSIPLRLGGFYEQYF. The CDR3 coding sequence is TGTGCCAGTAGTATACCTCTCCGATTGGGGGGATTCTACGAGCAGTACTTC.

V gene TRBV18 combines with J gene TRBJ2-1; TRBD1 agrees at 9 bases. The J segment lost 3 bases and the V segment lost 3 bases, leaving 9 bases of the junction unmatched. Per the germline V gene, CDR1 is KGHSH and CDR2 is LQKENI. This CDR3 contains 17 residues. The CDR3 nucleotides read TGTGCCAGCTCACCCTCCGGGACAGGGAATATCTACAATGAGCAGTTCTTC. Translated: CASSPSGTGNIYNEQFF.

V usage is TRBV10-3 and J usage is TRBJ2-5, with 10 bases identical to TRBD2. CDR1 and CDR2 (germline): ENHRY, SYGVKD. This CDR3 is built from 13 residues. Trimming took 8 bases from V and 3 from J; bases not matched to a gene: 3. CDR3 sequence: CAIGLAGEETQYF. The CDR3 bases are TGTGCCATCGGCCTAGCGGGGGAAGAGACCCAGTACTTC.

The V gene is TRBV4-3, the J gene TRBJ2-7, with a possible D match to TRBD2 (6 bases). The CDR3 length is 13 residues. Per germline, CDR1 LGHNA and CDR2 YSLEER. The germline V and J ends were trimmed by 2 bases and 5 bases, with 10 bases remaining between them. The DNA for the CDR3 is TGCGCCAGCAGCCAAAGACTAGATGACGAGCAGTACTTC. It specifies CASSQRLDDEQYF.

The chain recombines TRBV19 with TRBJ2-1; 7 bases agree with TRBD1. Trimming at V came to 5 bases and at J to 0 bases, leaving 4 bases not matched to a gene. Germline loops: CDR1 LNHDA, CDR2 SQIVND (reference sequence). The CDR3 spans 15 residues. The CDR3 protein is CASSGTESSYNEQFF. The CDR3 bases are TGTGCCAGTAGTGGGACAGAAAGCTCCTACAATGAGCAGTTCTTC. Combining the CDR3 with reference TRBV19 and TRBJ2-1 gives the whole variable domain DGGITQSPKYLFRKEGQNVTLSCEQNLNHDAMYWYRQDPGQGLRLIYYSQIVNDFQKGDIAEGYSVSREKKESFPLTVTSAQKNPTAFYLCASSGTESSYNEQFFGPGTRLTVL.